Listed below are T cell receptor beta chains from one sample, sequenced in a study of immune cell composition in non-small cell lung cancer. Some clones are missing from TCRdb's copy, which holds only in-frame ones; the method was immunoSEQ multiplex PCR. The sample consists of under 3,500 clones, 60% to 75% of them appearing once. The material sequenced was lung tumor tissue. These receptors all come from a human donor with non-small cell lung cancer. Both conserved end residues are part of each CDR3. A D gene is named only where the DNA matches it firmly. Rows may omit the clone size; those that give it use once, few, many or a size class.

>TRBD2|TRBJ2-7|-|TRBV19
CASSIGSGTSVYEQYF
TGTGCCAGTAGTATAGGGTCCGGGACTAGCGTCTACGAGCAGTACTTC
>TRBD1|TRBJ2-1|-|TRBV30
CAWRGGQGNYNEQFF
TGTGCCTGGAGGGGGGGACAGGGGAACTACAATGAGCAGTTCTTC
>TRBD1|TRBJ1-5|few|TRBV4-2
CASSQKGQPNQPQHF
TGTGCCAGCAGCCAGAAGGGACAGCCAAATCAGCCCCAGCATTTT
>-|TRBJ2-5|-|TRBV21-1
CASSTGAEGETQYF
TGTGCCAGCAGCACCGGGGCGGAGGGAGAGACCCAGTACTTC
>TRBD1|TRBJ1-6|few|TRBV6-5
CASSRQGSPLHF
TGTGCCAGCAGTCGACAGGGTTCACCCCTCCACTTT
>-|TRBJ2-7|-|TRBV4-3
CASSHGGNEQYF
TGCGCCAGCAGCCACGGAGGGAACGAGCAGTACTTC
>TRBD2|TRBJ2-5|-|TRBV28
CASSLSGGAQETQYF
TGTGCCAGCAGTTTGAGCGGGGGGGCCCAAGAGACCCAGTACTTC
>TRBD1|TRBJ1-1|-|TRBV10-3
CAISPTGGNTEAFF
TGTGCCATCAGTCCGACAGGGGGGAACACTGAAGCTTTCTTT
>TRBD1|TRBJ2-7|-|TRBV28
CASSSGQEIAYEQYF
TGTGCCAGCAGTTCTGGACAGGAGATAGCCTACGAGCAGTACTTC
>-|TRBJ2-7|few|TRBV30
CAWKDRSYEQYF
TGTGCCTGGAAGGACAGATCCTACGAGCAGTACTTC
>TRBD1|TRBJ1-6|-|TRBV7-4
CASSSFDRGLIYSPLHF
TGTGCCAGCAGCTCATTCGACAGGGGGCTTATTTATTCACCCCTCCACTTT
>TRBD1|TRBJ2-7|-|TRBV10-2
CASSGTGESYEQYF
TGCGCCAGCAGTGGGACAGGGGAGTCGTACGAGCAGTACTTC
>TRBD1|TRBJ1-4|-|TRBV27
CASSLTGKEKLFF
TGTGCCAGCAGTTTGACAGGGAAGGAAAAACTGTTTTTT
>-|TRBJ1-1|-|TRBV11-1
CASSFTVDTEVFF
TGTGCCAGCAGCTTTACAGTCGACACTGAAGTTTTCTTT
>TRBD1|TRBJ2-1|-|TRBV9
CASSVGGQGEQFF
TGTGCCAGCAGCGTAGGCGGACAGGGGGAGCAGTTCTTC
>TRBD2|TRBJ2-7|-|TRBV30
CAWNPVGRGAYEQYF
TGTGCCTGGAACCCGGTGGGGAGGGGTGCCTACGAGCAGTACTTC
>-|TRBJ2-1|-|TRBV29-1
CSVEEGPAYNEQFF
TGCAGCGTTGAAGAGGGCCCAGCCTACAATGAGCAGTTCTTC
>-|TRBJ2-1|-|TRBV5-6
CASSPRQALSYNEQFF
TGTGCCAGCAGCCCCCGACAGGCTCTTTCCTACAATGAGCAGTTCTTC
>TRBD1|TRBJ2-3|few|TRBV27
CASSFTTGGTDTQYF
TGTGCCAGCAGTTTCACGACAGGGGGTACAGATACGCAGTATTTT
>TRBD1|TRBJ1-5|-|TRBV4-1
CASSSPLQGVGYQPQHF
TGCGCCAGCAGCTCACCACTACAGGGGGTGGGGTATCAGCCCCAGCATTTT
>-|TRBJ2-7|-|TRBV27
CASSLGYSSYEQYF
TGTGCCAGCAGTTTAGGGTACAGCTCCTACGAGCAGTACTTC
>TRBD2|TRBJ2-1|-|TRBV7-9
CASSSPRVGGSSYNEQFF
TGTGCCAGCTCCTCCCCTCGAGTGGGGGGGAGCTCCTACAATGAGCAGTTCTTC
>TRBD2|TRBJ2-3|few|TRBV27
CASSLGGAPDTQYF
TGTGCCAGCAGTTTGGGAGGGGCTCCAGATACGCAGTATTTT
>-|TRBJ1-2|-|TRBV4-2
CASSQEALSYGYTF
TGTGCCAGCAGCCAAGAAGCGCTATCCTATGGCTACACCTTC
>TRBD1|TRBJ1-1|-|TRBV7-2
CASRPGQGNTEAFF
TGTGCCAGCAGACCCGGACAGGGAAACACTGAAGCTTTCTTT
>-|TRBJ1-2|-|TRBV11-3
CASSLDTFEEVIYGYTF
TGTGCCAGCAGCTTAGATACCTTCGAGGAGGTTATCTATGGCTACACCTTC
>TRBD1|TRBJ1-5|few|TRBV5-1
CASRPGTGEYQPQHF
TGCGCCAGCAGACCCGGGACAGGGGAGTATCAGCCCCAGCATTTT
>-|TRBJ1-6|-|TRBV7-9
CASSFVGGPGNSPLHF
TGTGCCAGCAGCTTCGTGGGTGGTCCGGGGAATTCACCCCTCCACTTT
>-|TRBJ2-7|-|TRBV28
CATWRQGSYEQYF
TGTGCCACGTGGCGGCAGGGATCCTACGAGCAGTACTTC
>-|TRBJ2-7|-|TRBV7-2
CASSLVGGGSEQYF
TGTGCCAGCAGCTTAGTAGGAGGGGGCAGCGAGCAGTACTTC
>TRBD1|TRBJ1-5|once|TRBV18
CASSRSDRGLNQPQHF
TGTGCCAGCTCACGGTCGGACAGGGGTTTAAATCAGCCCCAGCATTTT
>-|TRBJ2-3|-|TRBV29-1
CSVGGLGWGGTDTQYF
TGCAGCGTTGGAGGTTTGGGGTGGGGAGGCACAGATACGCAGTATTTT
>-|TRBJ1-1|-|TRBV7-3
CASSLTRGMNTEAFF
TGTGCCAGCAGCTTAACACGTGGCATGAACACTGAAGCTTTCTTT
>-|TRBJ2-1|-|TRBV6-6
CASSYPQSSYNEQFF
TGTGCCAGCAGTTACCCACAGAGCTCCTACAATGAGCAGTTCTTC
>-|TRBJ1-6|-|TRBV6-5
CASRTTGGGPLHF
TGTGCCAGCAGAACGACGGGGGGGGGTCCCCTCCACTTT
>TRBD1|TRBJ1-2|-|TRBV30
CARDRVSTYGYTF
TGTGCTCGGGACAGGGTTTCTACCTATGGCTACACCTTC
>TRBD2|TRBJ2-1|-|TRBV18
CASSAQLLAGSLNEQFF
TGTGCCAGCTCAGCACAGCTTCTAGCGGGATCCCTGAATGAGCAGTTCTTC
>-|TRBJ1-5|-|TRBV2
CASSEALGANQPQHF
TGTGCCAGCAGTGAAGCGCTTGGGGCTAATCAGCCCCAGCATTTT
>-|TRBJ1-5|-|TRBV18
CASSPGGSQPQHF
TGTGCCAGCTCACCAGGGGGGAGTCAGCCCCAGCATTTT
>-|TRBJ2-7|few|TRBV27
CASSLAPQASSYEQYF
TGTGCCAGCAGTCTGGCCCCCCAGGCGAGCTCCTACGAGCAGTACTTC
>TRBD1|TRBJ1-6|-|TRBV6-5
CASRQGTNSPLHF
TGTGCCAGCAGACAGGGGACGAATTCACCCCTCCACTTT
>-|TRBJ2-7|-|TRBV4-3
CASSQDRVGFNEQYF
TGCGCCAGCAGCCAAGACAGGGTAGGTTTCAACGAGCAGTACTTC
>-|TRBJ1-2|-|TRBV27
CASSFEGNYGYTF
TGTGCCAGCAGTTTCGAGGGAAACTATGGCTACACCTTC
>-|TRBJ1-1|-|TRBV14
CASSQSLNTEAFF
TGTGCCAGCAGCCAATCATTGAACACTGAAGCTTTCTTT
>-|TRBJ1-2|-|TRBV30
CAWSRVASGLYPGYTF
TGTGCCTGGAGTAGGGTAGCCTCAGGGCTCTATCCTGGCTACACCTTC
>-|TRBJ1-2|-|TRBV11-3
CASSSLDMDYGYTF
TGTGCCAGCAGCTCGCTGGACATGGACTATGGCTACACCTTC
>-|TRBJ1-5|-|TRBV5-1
CASSLVSGANQPQHF
TGCGCCAGCAGCTTGGTTTCAGGGGCGAATCAGCCCCAGCATTTT
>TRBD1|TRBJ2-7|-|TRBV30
CAWSAIDRGWYEQYF
TGTGCCTGGAGTGCCATTGACAGGGGGTGGTACGAGCAGTACTTC
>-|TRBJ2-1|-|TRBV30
CAWSLSEGEQFF
TGTGCCTGGAGTCTCTCGGAGGGTGAGCAGTTCTTC
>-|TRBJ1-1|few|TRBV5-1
CASSLETGERGEAFF
TGCGCCAGCAGCTTGGAGACGGGTGAACGGGGGGAAGCTTTCTTT
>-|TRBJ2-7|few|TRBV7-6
CASSPGPNYEQYF
TGTGCCAGCAGCCCTGGGCCCAATTACGAGCAGTACTTC
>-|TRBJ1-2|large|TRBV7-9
CASSPPYDSYLYGYTF
TGTGCCAGCAGCCCACCATACGACAGTTACCTCTATGGCTACACCTTC
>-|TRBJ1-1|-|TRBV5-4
CASSLEPDTEAFF
TGTGCCAGCAGCTTGGAACCAGACACTGAAGCTTTCTTT
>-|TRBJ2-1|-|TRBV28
CASSNGLLEQFF
TGTGCCAGCAGTAACGGACTTTTGGAGCAGTTCTTC
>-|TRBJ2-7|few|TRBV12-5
CASGLGGVGYEQYF
TGTGCTAGTGGTTTGGGGGGAGTCGGGTACGAGCAGTACTTC